This T cell receptor (beta chain) stems from a study of T cell responses to AZD1222 COVID-19 vaccine. The study, taken as a whole, reports: Targets within unmutated variant regions were reportedly found for nearly half of spike-specific TCRs. A mostly white British donor set with more females was recruited, and clonal diversity was possibly underestimated.

Here immunoSEQ multiplex PCR was the method, and the copy in TCRdb shows in-frame clones only, minus some. The profile covers 250,000 to 300,000 clones, with 90% to 95% appearing a single time and around 0.5% taken by the ten largest. The germline V gene has CDR1 MDHEN and CDR2 SYDVKM. The CDR3 consists of 12 residues. Trimming removed 8 bases from V and 0 bases from J, with 8 bases in between. In regard to this clone: Antigen specificity is unknown.

The V gene is TRBV28, the J gene TRBJ2-7, with TRBD1 as a possible D gene (6 bases). The sample in question was peripheral blood, obtained 28 days after the second AZD1222 dose. The receptor was derived from an adult who received the AZD1222 COVID-19 vaccine. The CDR3 region is CASWDTSYEQYF. For the CDR3, the DNA is TGTGCCAGCTGGGACACCTCCTACGAGCAGTACTTC.